These 21 T cell receptor beta chains originate from one sample sequenced in a study of blood T cell repertoires in COVID-19. Assay: immunoSEQ multiplex PCR; the TCRdb copy retains only in-frame clones and omits some. In the table there are 100,000 to 150,000 clones, 65% to 90% of which are singletons. Sequenced input: peripheral blood. The receptors originated from a man older than 75 with active or convalescent COVID-19.

The rearrangement uses TRBV11-3 and TRBJ1-1, with 7 bases that match TRBD1. There are 13 residues in the CDR3. J lost 5 bases, V lost 5 bases, and 5 bases had no gene match. The germline V gene encodes CDR1 SGHNT and CDR2 YENEEA. DNA of the CDR3: TGTGCCAGCAGCCGGGACAGTGATACTGAAGCTTTCTTT. It codes for CASSRDSDTEAFF.

V and J are TRBV6-4 and TRBJ2-1; weak D call: TRBD1 (6 bases). The CDR3 is 12 residues long. Germline values: CDR1 MRHNA, CDR2 SNTAGT. The V end lost 4 bases, the J end lost 6 bases, and 7 bases lay between the germline ends. As DNA, the CDR3 is TGTGCCAGCAGTGTAGGGGGCAATGAGCAGTTCTTC. Translating gives CASSVGGNEQFF.

The rearrangement uses TRBV30 and TRBJ1-5; D gene uncertain. Germline lookup yields CDR1 GTSNPN and CDR2 SVGIG (reference sequence). The germline V and J ends were trimmed by 0 bases and 4 bases, with 7 bases remaining between them. The length of the CDR3 is 13 residues. The CDR3, as DNA: TGTGCCTGGAGTGTATCGGGGAATCAGCCCCAGCATTTT. Its translation is CAWSVSGNQPQHF.

The chain joins TRBV7-9 to TRBJ2-5, with 7 positions matching TRBD2. CDR3 length: 14 residues. V trimming: 0 bases; J trimming: 4 bases; junction bases outside the gene matches: 2. Germline values: CDR1 SEHNR, CDR2 FQNEAQ (reference sequence). The CDR3 nucleotides read TGTGCCAGCAGCTTAGCGCGCGGGAGAGAGACCCAGTACTTC. It codes for CASSLARGRETQYF.

This clone was seen only a few times. The V gene is TRBV5-6, the J gene TRBJ2-3, with 8 bases fitting TRBD1. Germline V gene data show CDR1 as SGHDT and CDR2 as YYEEEE. The V and J ends lost 2 bases and 6 bases, in that order; junction bases with no gene match: 11. The CDR3 length is 16 residues. The CDR3 here is CASSLRTGWIVDTQYF. CDR3 DNA: TGTGCCAGCAGCTTAAGGACAGGGTGGATTGTCGATACGCAGTATTTT.

This clone was detected once. In DNA, the CDR3 is TGTGCCAGCAGCCAAGAAACTAGCGGGAGGGCCAGAGATACGCAGTATTTT. Its protein is CASSQETSGRARDTQYF. The chain uses TRBV4-2 and TRBJ2-3; TRBD2 aligns across 13 bases. V lost 0 bases and J lost 5; bases outside the gene matches: 5. CDR3 length: 17 amino acids. Germline values: CDR1 LGHNA, CDR2 YNFKEQ.

Comment on this clone: The same CDR3 can be traced to other DNA sequences in this sample. This sequence joins TRBV7-2 and TRBJ2-7, with D uncertain. Germline CDR1 reads SGHTA; CDR2 reads FQGNSA. Deletions cut 4 bases from V and 1 base from J, with 5 bases between. The CDR3 is 12 amino acids. The DNA of the CDR3 is TGTGCCAGCAGCTCCTTGTCCTACGAGCAGTACTTC. It encodes CASSSLSYEQYF.

The chain joins TRBV14 to TRBJ2-3, with D perhaps TRBD2 (5 bases). There are 16 residues in the CDR3. Deletions cut 6 bases from V and 0 bases from J, with 16 bases between. CDR1 and CDR2 (germline): SGHDN, FVKESK. The CDR3 DNA sequence: TGTGCCAGCAGGGGGAGCGAGGCGACTAGCACAGATACGCAGTATTTT. Amino acid sequence: CASRGSEATSTDTQYF.

The genes are TRBV30 and TRBJ2-7; TRBD1 matches 10 bases. Per germline, CDR1 GTSNPN and CDR2 SVGIG (reference sequence). This CDR3 contains 14 residues. After removal of 5 bases from V and 2 bases from J, the junction contained 6 bases not matched to a gene. CDR3 sequence (DNA): TGTGCCTGGGCCCGGGACAGGGGAGCCTACGAGCAGTACTTC. The encoded protein is CAWARDRGAYEQYF.

The V call is TRBV2, the J call TRBJ2-5, with TRBD2 identical over 7 bases. There are 14 residues in the CDR3. Per germline, CDR1 SNHLY and CDR2 FYNNEI. The trim removed 4 bases at V and 4 bases at J, leaving 6 bases unmatched. DNA of the CDR3: TGTGCCAGCAGTGGGCCCCCGGGGGGAGAGACCCAGTACTTC. Encoded protein: CASSGPPGGETQYF.

The chain uses TRBV4-3 and TRBJ1-1, with 9 bases lining up with TRBD1. Germline values: CDR1 LGHNA, CDR2 YSLEER. The CDR3 spans 16 residues. Trimming removed 1 base from V and 5 bases from J; junction bases left unmatched: 8. In nucleotides, the CDR3 is TGCGCCAGCAGCCAAGTACTGGGACAGGGTAGGACTGAAGCTTTCTTT. This codes for CASSQVLGQGRTEAFF.

The chain carries TRBV21-1 and TRBJ2-7; the table's TRBD2 call for D was not verified on the DNA. TRBV21-1 is deemed a pseudogene. CDR3 size: 16 residues. The CDR3 here is CASSLPGFRVGYEQYF. CDR3 nucleotide sequence: TGTGCCAGCAGCCTACCGGGGTTTAGAGTCGGCTACGAGCAGTACTTC.

The chain couples TRBV6-2 or TRBV6-3 to TRBJ2-1; D not resolved. Germline assignment: CDR1 MNHEY and CDR2 SVGEGT. V lost 5 bases and J 0 bases, leaving 11 bases between the germline ends. The CDR3 has 15 amino acids. The CDR3 is CASSARQSSYNEQFF. The CDR3 bases are TGTGCCAGCAGTGCCAGACAAAGCTCCTACAATGAGCAGTTCTTC.

The V gene is TRBV18, the J gene TRBJ1-1, with D perhaps matching TRBD1 (6 bases). From germline, CDR1 is KGHSH and CDR2 LQKENI. Trimming stripped 6 bases from V and 5 bases from J, with 16 bases between. This CDR3 contains 14 residues. CDR3 sequence: CASSIIQGGTEAFF. CDR3 nucleotides: TGTGCCAGCTCCATCATACAGGGTGGAACTGAAGCTTTCTTT.

This clone was detected only once. The gene calls are TRBV19 and TRBJ2-7; D might be TRBD1 (5 bases). The V and J ends lost 9 bases and 0 bases respectively, with 12 bases between them. The germline gives CDR1 LNHDA, CDR2 SQIVND (reference sequence). The CDR3 has 13 amino acids. In nucleotides, the CDR3 is TGTGCCAGGAAGACAGTGCCCTCCTACGAGCAGTACTTC. Its protein product is CARKTVPSYEQYF.

The chain is built from TRBV5-5 and TRBJ2-1; 7 nucleotides agree with TRBD2. The CDR3 consists of 16 residues. V trimming: 6 bases; J trimming: 0 bases; junction bases outside the gene matches: 9. The germline V gene encodes CDR1 SGHKS and CDR2 YYEKEE (reference sequence). The CDR3 coding sequence is TGTGCCAGCATCCACGAGCGGGGCAGCTCCTACAATGAGCAGTTCTTC. Translating it yields CASIHERGSSYNEQFF.

The V and J genes are TRBV7-9 and TRBJ2-7, with D maybe TRBD2 (6 bases). The CDR3 has 15 amino acids. V lost 2 bases and J lost 3, with 14 bases in between. Germline V gene data show CDR1 as SEHNR and CDR2 as FQNEAQ (reference sequence). The CDR3 coding sequence is TGTGCCAGCAGCTTATCTGCTAGCGTGGGCTACGAGCAGTACTTC. Translating gives CASSLSASVGYEQYF.

This rearrangement joins TRBV9 to TRBJ2-1, with 8 nucleotides matching TRBD2. Germline CDR1 reads SGDLS; CDR2 reads YYNGEE. J lost 2 bases, V lost 0 bases, and 4 bases had no gene match. CDR3 size: 16 residues. CDR3 coding DNA: TGTGCCAGCAGCGTAGTCAGCGGGGGCACCTACAATGAGCAGTTCTTC. Translated: CASSVVSGGTYNEQFF.

This clone was seen only a few times. The J gene is TRBJ1-6, the V gene TRBV7-8, with unresolved D. This CDR3 comprises 16 residues. Trimming removed 5 bases at V and 0 bases at J, with 11 bases between. Germline V gene lookup returns CDR1 SGHVS and CDR2 FQNEAQ. The CDR3 is CASSPLAGSYNSPLHF. DNA of the CDR3: TGTGCCAGCAGCCCACTGGCAGGCTCCTATAATTCACCCCTCCACTTT.

This clone has just one count. The chain uses TRBV6-1 and TRBJ1-6; no clear D. The CDR3 extends over 16 amino acids. CDR1 MNHNS and CDR2 SASEGT come from the germline V gene. V lost 1 base and J 8 bases, leaving 15 bases between the germline ends. CDR3 coding DNA: TGTGCCAGCAGTGAAGACCCGGGGAAGGCGCATTCACCCCTCCACTTT. Its translation is CASSEDPGKAHSPLHF.

The V and J genes are TRBV7-3 and TRBJ2-2; 10 positions agree with TRBD2. Unmatched junction bases numbered 12, after V lost 5 bases and J lost 6 bases. The germline V gene has CDR1 SGHTA and CDR2 FQGTGA. The CDR3 runs to 17 residues. Written as DNA, the CDR3 is TGTGCCAGCAGCCCTGAACCCCTAGCGGGAGTGCCCGGGGAGCTGTTTTTT. It yields the protein CASSPEPLAGVPGELFF.